This T cell receptor beta chain came from a study of blood T cell repertoires in COVID-19. Under the authors' procedure: Reference gene primer amplification yielded estimated nucleated cell counts. Only in-frame clones appear in the TCRdb table, and some are missing; sequencing was by immunoSEQ multiplex PCR. The D gene and trimming were derived from the DNA, and the V and J assignments and clone size from that table. The sample lists 65,000 to 85,000 clones, 75% to 95% occurring once. Looked up from germline, CDR1 is LNHDA and CDR2 is SQIVND (reference sequence). The CDR3 extends over 12 amino acids. Trimming left V 8 bases short and J 3 bases short, with 11 bases between.

The chain couples TRBV19 to TRBJ2-7, with D possibly being TRBD1 (6 bases). The clonotype was recovered from a human donor in a cohort sampled during active COVID-19. The sequenced sample was peripheral blood. CDR3 sequence (DNA): TGTGCCAGTGAGGGCAGGGGCTACGAGCAGTACTTC. This translates into CASEGRGYEQYF.